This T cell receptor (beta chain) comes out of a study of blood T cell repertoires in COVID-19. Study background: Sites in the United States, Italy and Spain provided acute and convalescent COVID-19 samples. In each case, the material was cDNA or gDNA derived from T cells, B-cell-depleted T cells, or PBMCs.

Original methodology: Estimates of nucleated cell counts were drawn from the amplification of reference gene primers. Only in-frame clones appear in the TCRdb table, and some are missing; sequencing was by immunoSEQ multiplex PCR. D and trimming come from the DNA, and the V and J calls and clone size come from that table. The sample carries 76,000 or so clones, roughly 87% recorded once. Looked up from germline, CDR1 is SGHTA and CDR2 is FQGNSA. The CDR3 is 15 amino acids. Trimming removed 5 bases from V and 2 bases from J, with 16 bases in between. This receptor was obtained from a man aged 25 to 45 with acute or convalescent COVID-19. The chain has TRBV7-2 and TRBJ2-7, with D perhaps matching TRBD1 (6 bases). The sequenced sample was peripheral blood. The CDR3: CASSQGQGNPYEQYF. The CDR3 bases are TGTGCCAGCAGCCAGGGTCAGGGGAACCCCTACGAGCAGTACTTC.